Shown below are 22 T cell receptor beta chains from a single sample sequenced in a study of spatial heterogeneity in lung cancer. As for time point: sample taken at primary tumor resection. TCRdb fed the 5' RACE reads into MiXCR, producing one record per CDR3 protein. Among 5,600 or so distinct CDR3 sequences, approximately 4.9% were seen once, and the ten largest hold roughly 21%. What these receptors recognize is not known. Study-level results: The number of expanded tumor alpha and beta chains correlated with mutation number.

Sequenced material: lung tumor tissue, taken at surgery. The receptors were sampled from a male donor with early-stage non-small cell lung cancer.

The V gene is TRBV5-5, the J gene TRBJ2-7; a weak D match, TRBD1 (6 bases). The V end was cut by 3 bases, the J end by 0 bases, with 10 bases between. The germline V gene has CDR1 SGHKS and CDR2 YYEKEE (reference sequence). This CDR3 spans 14 amino acids. The CDR3 nucleotides read TGTGCCAGCAGCTCCCTGACAGGCTCCTACGAGCAGTACTTC. Amino acids: CASSSLTGSYEQYF.

This clonotype appeared many times. The chain combines TRBV10-3 with TRBJ1-1; 7 bases fit TRBD1. The ends lost 9 bases at V and 3 bases at J; junction bases unmatched: 4. Per the germline V gene, CDR1 is ENHRY and CDR2 is SYGVKD. This CDR3 comprises 12 residues. Here the CDR3 DNA reads TGTGCCATACGGGACAGATACACTGAAGCTTTCTTT. As protein: CAIRDRYTEAFF.

This clonotype was detected ten times or more. The V gene is TRBV19, the J gene TRBJ2-7; the match to TRBD2 covers 8 bases. J gave up 2 bases and V 2 bases, and 11 bases lay outside the gene matches. The CDR3 length is 17 residues. From germline, CDR1 is LNHDA and CDR2 SQIVND (reference sequence). CDR3 bases: TGTGCCAGTAGTATATCAGCGGGAGAAGTCCCCCCCTACGAGCAGTACTTC. This encodes CASSISAGEVPPYEQYF. Drawing the rest from reference TRBV19 and TRBJ2-7, the complete variable domain is DGGITQSPKYLFRKEGQNVTLSCEQNLNHDAMYWYRQDPGQGLRLIYYSQIVNDFQKGDIAEGYSVSREKKESFPLTVTSAQKNPTAFYLCASSISAGEVPPYEQYFGPGTRLTVT.

This clonotype was recorded at least ten times. The chain is built from TRBV20-1 and TRBJ1-5; D may be TRBD1 (6 bases). V was shortened by 0 bases and J by 2 bases, with 11 bases between the two germline ends. The CDR3 runs to 15 residues. Germline assignment: CDR1 DFQATT and CDR2 SNEGSKA (reference sequence). CDR3 DNA sequence: TGCAGTGCTAGAGATGTCAGGGGCGGCAATCAGCCCCAGCATTTT. It translates to CSARDVRGGNQPQHF.

This clonotype was counted at least ten times. The chain couples TRBV27 to TRBJ1-1, with 10 bases that match TRBD1. V shed 2 bases, J shed 4 bases, and the junction held 4 bases outside the gene matches. There are 15 residues in the CDR3. The V gene's germline CDR1 is MNHEY and CDR2 SMNVEV (reference sequence). The CDR3, as DNA: TGTGCCAGCAGTTTAGACAGGGGGCTGGGCACTGAAGCTTTCTTT. Protein sequence: CASSLDRGLGTEAFF.

By share of the sample, this clonotype is medium-sized. This rearrangement joins TRBV5-1 to TRBJ1-3; a possible D gene is TRBD1 (6 bases). Between the trimmed V and J ends, which lost 4 bases and 0 bases, there was a span of 17 bases. Per the germline V gene, CDR1 is SGHRS and CDR2 is YFSETQ. This CDR3 comprises 17 residues. CDR3 sequence (DNA): TGCGCCAGCAGCCCGAACGGGACACCCCGCTCTGGAAACACCATATATTTT. Its translation is CASSPNGTPRSGNTIYF.

In this sample, this clonotype is medium-sized (0.01 to 0.1%). The chain employs TRBV5-5 and TRBJ1-1; TRBD1 aligns across 8 bases. The CDR3 is made up of 17 amino acids. The V gene end was trimmed by 0 bases and the J gene end by 0 bases; junction bases not matched to a gene: 7. Germline CDR1 reads SGHKS; CDR2 reads YYEKEE (reference sequence). CDR3 residues: CASSLVGTGTMNTEAFF. The CDR3 region has the DNA TGTGCCAGCAGCTTGGTAGGGACAGGAACGATGAACACTGAAGCTTTCTTT.

This clonotype came up many times. The J gene is TRBJ1-4, the V gene TRBV20-1; no clear D gene. From germline, CDR1 is DFQATT and CDR2 SNEGSKA (reference sequence). The CDR3 spans 14 residues. V was cut by 6 bases and J by 6 bases, with 17 bases left in between. The CDR3 region has the DNA TGCAGTGCATGGACGGGAGATTCGTATGAAAAACTGTTTTTT. Protein product: CSAWTGDSYEKLFF.

This clonotype has ten or more counts. The chain joins TRBV10-3 to TRBJ2-3; 10 nucleotides match TRBD2. J lost 0 bases, V lost 6 bases, and 3 bases had no gene match. CDR1 is ENHRY, CDR2 SYGVKD, per germline. The CDR3 sequence is 15 residues long. The CDR3 reads CAIRQAGGSTDTQYF. In DNA form, the CDR3 reads TGTGCCATCAGACAAGCGGGAGGGAGCACAGATACGCAGTATTTT.

At least ten counts were recorded for this clonotype. This chain connects TRBV28 to TRBJ2-7, with D uncertain. The CDR3 contains 14 residues. The germline V gene encodes CDR1 MDHEN and CDR2 SYDVKM. Trimming shortened V by 3 bases and J by 2 bases, and 11 bases separated the two germline ends. This CDR3 reads CASSLGQSPYEQYF. In DNA form, the CDR3 reads TGTGCCAGCAGTTTGGGTCAATCACCCTACGAGCAGTACTTC. Full variable domain (rest looked up from reference TRBV28 and TRBJ2-7): DVKVTQSSRYLVKRTGEKVFLECVQDMDHENMFWYRQDPGLGLRLIYFSYDVKMKEKGDIPEGYSVSREKKERFSLILESASTNQTSMYLCASSLGQSPYEQYFGPGTRLTVT.

By frequency in the sample, this clonotype is medium-sized (0.01 to 0.1%). J is TRBJ1-1 and V is TRBV13; D not certain. Trimming removed 7 bases at V and 7 bases at J, with 13 bases between. The length of the CDR3 is 12 residues. Germline V lookup: CDR1 PRHDT, CDR2 FYEKMQ (reference sequence). The CDR3 region is CASNAGPIEAFF. CDR3 DNA: TGTGCCAGCAATGCCGGGCCTATTGAAGCTTTCTTT.

This clonotype has ten or more counts. The chain employs TRBV24-1 and TRBJ2-2; 9 bases match TRBD2. V trimming: 5 bases; J trimming: 10 bases; junction bases outside the gene matches: 13. The CDR3 spans 16 residues. Germline CDR1 KGHDR, CDR2 SFDVKD. The CDR3 is CATSGRGSSGGLELFF. The CDR3 region has the DNA TGTGCCACCAGTGGAAGAGGGAGTAGCGGGGGACTGGAGCTGTTTTTT.

This clonotype was seen at least ten times. The chain carries TRBV2 and TRBJ1-2; 11 bases are a match to TRBD1. CDR1 is SNHLY and CDR2 is FYNNEI in the germline V gene. The CDR3 sequence is 19 residues long. V was clipped by 4 bases and J by 3 bases; unmatched bases: 16. The CDR3 DNA reads as TGTGCCAGCAGTGTCACCCTTTCCGAGGGGACAGGGGGTGACTATGGCTACACCTTC. It translates to CASSVTLSEGTGGDYGYTF.

This clonotype has ten or more counts. This chain connects TRBV4-1 to TRBJ2-4, with 15 bases that match TRBD2. Unmatched junction bases numbered 11, after V lost 2 bases and J lost 0 bases. The germline V gene has CDR1 MGHRA and CDR2 YSYEKL. This CDR3 has 21 residues. CDR3 amino acids: CASSQSGTSGGNALAKNIQYF. CDR3 coding DNA: TGCGCCAGCAGCCAATCCGGGACTAGCGGGGGGAACGCACTAGCCAAAAACATTCAGTACTTC.

This clonotype was recorded many times. The chain uses TRBV3-1 and TRBJ1-5, with D possibly being TRBD1 (6 bases). V was clipped by 0 bases and J by 6 bases, with 9 bases between them. The CDR3 sequence is 14 residues long. CDR1 and CDR2 (germline): LGHDT, YNNKEL (reference sequence). CDR3 coding DNA: TGTGCCAGCAGCCAAGATGCAGGGGCTCAGCCCCAGCATTTT. Its protein is CASSQDAGAQPQHF. The whole variable domain, filled in from reference TRBV3-1 and TRBJ1-5, reads DTAVSQTPKYLVTQMGNDKSIKCEQNLGHDTMYWYKQDSKKFLKIMFSYNNKELIINETVPNRFSPKSPDKAHLNLHINSLELGDSAVYFCASSQDAGAQPQHFGDGTRLSIL.

This clonotype was counted at least ten times. The chain couples TRBV11-2 to TRBJ2-7; 8 positions agree with TRBD1. Germline CDR1 reads SGHAT; CDR2 reads FQNNGV. The CDR3 sequence is 15 residues long. The junction had 9 bases not matched to a gene; V was cut back by 5 bases and J by 3 bases. The CDR3 DNA reads as TGTGCCAGCAGCCCAGGACAGGGTACTTTCTACGAGCAGTACTTC. Translated: CASSPGQGTFYEQYF.

By sample share, this clonotype is medium-sized. The rearrangement uses TRBV6-2 or TRBV6-3 and TRBJ2-1, with D uncertain. CDR3 length: 13 residues. Germline V gene sequence: CDR1 MNHEY, CDR2 SVGEGT. Trimming left V 8 bases short and J 3 bases short, with 11 bases between. Here the CDR3 DNA reads TGTGCCAGCCGGCCCACCCGCTACAATGAGCAGTTCTTC. Translated, it gives CASRPTRYNEQFF.

By share, this clonotype ranks as medium-sized. The chain recombines TRBV6-2 or TRBV6-3 with TRBJ1-5, with 7 bases matching TRBD1. Germline assignment: CDR1 MNHEY and CDR2 SVGEGT. The CDR3 loop spans 16 amino acids. After removal of 5 bases from V and 5 bases from J, the junction contained 12 bases not matched to a gene. The CDR3 sequence: CASSLQGVGLHQPQHF. The DNA of the CDR3 is TGTGCCAGCAGTCTCCAGGGGGTAGGGCTTCATCAGCCCCAGCATTTT.

This chain joins TRBV5-5 and TRBJ2-7; no clear D. CDR1 is SGHKS, CDR2 YYEKEE, per germline (reference sequence). This CDR3 comprises 14 residues. V shed 7 bases and J shed 1 base, with 15 bases lying between them. CDR3 nucleotide sequence: TGTGCCAGCGCAACTGGCGGTGGGTCCTACGAGCAGTACTTC. It specifies CASATGGGSYEQYF.

This clonotype was observed many times. The chain joins TRBV19 to TRBJ2-2, with D possibly matching TRBD1 (6 bases). Germline assignment: CDR1 LNHDA and CDR2 SQIVND (reference sequence). Trimming took 6 bases from V and 0 from J, leaving 8 bases between them. The CDR3 is made up of 14 amino acids. CDR3 sequence (DNA): TGTGCCAGTAGCAGGACAGCGAACACCGGGGAGCTGTTTTTT. This translates into CASSRTANTGELFF.

In this sample, this clonotype is medium-sized. This sequence joins TRBV10-3 and TRBJ2-4; TRBD2 agrees at 12 bases. Germline V gives CDR1 ENHRY, CDR2 SYGVKD. The CDR3 length is 18 residues. The V and J ends lost 2 bases and 1 base, in that order; junction bases with no gene match: 6. CDR3 in amino acids: CAISEQATSGGAKNIQYF. Written as DNA, the CDR3 is TGTGCCATCAGTGAGCAAGCAACTAGCGGGGGGGCCAAAAACATTCAGTACTTC.

This clonotype was seen ten or more times. The J gene is TRBJ1-3, the V gene TRBV25-1; D is unresolved. The CDR3 runs to 14 residues. The V gene's germline CDR1 is MGHDK and CDR2 SYGVNS. The V end lost 0 bases, the J end lost 7 bases, and 10 bases lay between the germline ends. The CDR3, as DNA: TGTGCCAGCAGTGAATATGAACCCGGGAACACCATATATTTT. It translates to CASSEYEPGNTIYF.